This TCR beta chain was sequenced during a study of blood T cell repertoires in COVID-19. Per the original methods: From reference gene primer amplification, estimates of nucleated cell counts were derived. Here immunoSEQ multiplex PCR was the method, and the copy in TCRdb shows in-frame clones only, minus some. Clone size and V and J calls were adopted from that table, with D and trimming inferred from the DNA. The table shows about 230,000 clones, with about 88% occurring only once. CDR1 is LGHDT, CDR2 YNNKEL, per germline (reference sequence). CDR3 length equals 13 residues. V gave up 7 bases and J gave up 7 bases, with 13 bases separating them.

The chain has TRBV3-1 (or the pseudogene TRBV3-2) and TRBJ2-2, with D tentatively TRBD2 (6 bases). This clonotype was obtained from a man aged 35 to 55 with acute or convalescent COVID-19. The sequenced sample consisted of peripheral blood. CDR3 sequence: CASIEKGGGELFF. For the CDR3, the DNA is TGTGCCAGCATCGAAAAGGGAGGCGGGGAGCTGTTTTTT.